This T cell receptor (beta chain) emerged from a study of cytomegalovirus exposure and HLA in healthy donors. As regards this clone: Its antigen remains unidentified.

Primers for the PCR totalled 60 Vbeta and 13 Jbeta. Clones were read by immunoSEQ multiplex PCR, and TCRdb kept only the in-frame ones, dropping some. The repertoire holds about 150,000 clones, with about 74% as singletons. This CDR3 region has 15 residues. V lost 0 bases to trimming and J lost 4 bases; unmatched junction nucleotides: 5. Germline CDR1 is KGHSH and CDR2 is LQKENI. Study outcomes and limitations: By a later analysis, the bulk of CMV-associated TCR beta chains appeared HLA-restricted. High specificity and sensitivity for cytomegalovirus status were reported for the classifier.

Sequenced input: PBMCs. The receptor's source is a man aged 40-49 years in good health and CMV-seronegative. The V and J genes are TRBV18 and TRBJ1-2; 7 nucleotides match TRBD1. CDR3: CASSPPAGQLYGYTF. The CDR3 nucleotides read TGTGCCAGCTCACCACCGGCGGGACAGCTCTATGGCTACACCTTC. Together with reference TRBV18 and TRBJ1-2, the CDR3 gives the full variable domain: NAGVMQNPRHLVRRRGQEARLRCSPMKGHSHVYWYRQLPEEGLKFMVYLQKENIIDESGMPKERFSAEFPKEGPSILRIQQVVRGDSAAYFCASSPPAGQLYGYTFGSGTRLTVV.